Listed below are T cell receptor beta chains from one sample, sequenced in a study of cytomegalovirus exposure and HLA in healthy donors. Sequenced by immunoSEQ multiplex PCR; TCRdb stores in-frame clones only, minus some. This sample yields 95,000 to 150,000 clones, of which nearly 90% are seen a single time; 1.1% belongs to the top ten. Material for sequencing was PBMCs. The receptors stem from a woman aged 18-30 years in good health and CMV-seronegative. Each CDR3 is given with its conserved first and last residue. The D gene is left open where the match is weak. Clone size appears in some rows only: once, few, many, or a class for an expanded clone.

V gene: TRBV19; D gene: TRBD2; J gene: TRBJ2-3; clone size: -; CDR3 DNA: TGTGCCAGTAGTACTAGCGGGGGGACGGTGCAGTATTTT; CDR3 protein: CASSTSGGTVQYF
V gene: TRBV28; D gene: -; J gene: TRBJ1-1; clone size: -; CDR3 DNA: TGTGCCAGCAGTTTTGGGGCCAGCCTCTATAACACTGAAGCTTTCTTT; CDR3 protein: CASSFGASLYNTEAFF
V gene: TRBV7-9; D gene: -; J gene: TRBJ2-5; clone size: -; CDR3 DNA: TGTGCCAGTAGCAGTACGACTGGCTACCAAGAGACCCAGTACTTC; CDR3 protein: CASSSTTGYQETQYF
V gene: TRBV6-6; D gene: TRBD1; J gene: TRBJ1-2; clone size: -; CDR3 DNA: TGTGCCAGCAGACCAACAGGGGGCAGCGATGGCTACACCTTC; CDR3 protein: CASRPTGGSDGYTF
V gene: TRBV7-2; D gene: -; J gene: TRBJ2-2; clone size: -; CDR3 DNA: TGTGCCAGCAGCTTAGCGGCAGTATCCACCGGGGAGCTGTTTTTT; CDR3 protein: CASSLAAVSTGELFF
V gene: TRBV28; D gene: -; J gene: TRBJ1-5; clone size: -; CDR3 DNA: TGTGCCAGCAGTTTGTGGGGGCGGGAGCAGCCCCAGCATTTT; CDR3 protein: CASSLWGREQPQHF
V gene: TRBV6-5; D gene: TRBD1; J gene: TRBJ1-5; clone size: -; CDR3 DNA: TGTGCCAGCAGTCTGACAGGGGGCAATCAGCCCCAGCATTTT; CDR3 protein: CASSLTGGNQPQHF
V gene: TRBV5-4; D gene: -; J gene: TRBJ1-5; clone size: -; CDR3 DNA: TGTGCCAGCACTTCGGGAGACTATAGCAATCAGCCCCAGCATTTT; CDR3 protein: CASTSGDYSNQPQHF
V gene: TRBV18; D gene: -; J gene: TRBJ1-5; clone size: once; CDR3 DNA: TGTGCCAGCTCACCCGGCCAGGCGGGAGATCAGCCCCAGCATTTT; CDR3 protein: CASSPGQAGDQPQHF
V gene: TRBV4-2; D gene: -; J gene: TRBJ2-1; clone size: -; CDR3 DNA: TGTGCCAGCAGCTCGAGGGAAAATCTAGACAATGAGCAGTTCTTC; CDR3 protein: CASSSRENLDNEQFF
V gene: TRBV7-9; D gene: -; J gene: TRBJ2-5; clone size: -; CDR3 DNA: TGTGCCAGCAGCTGCTTCATTTTGTGGGCGTACCAAGAGACCCAGTACTTC; CDR3 protein: CASSCFILWAYQETQYF
V gene: TRBV19; D gene: TRBD1; J gene: TRBJ1-5; clone size: -; CDR3 DNA: TGTGCCAGTAGGGGCGGGACAGCTGTCGATAGCAATCAGCCCCAGCATTTT; CDR3 protein: CASRGGTAVDSNQPQHF
V gene: TRBV5-1; D gene: -; J gene: TRBJ2-3; clone size: -; CDR3 DNA: TGCGCCAGCAGCTTGAGGGGCCGCGGGGACTCAGATACGCAGTATTTT; CDR3 protein: CASSLRGRGDSDTQYF
V gene: TRBV9; D gene: -; J gene: TRBJ2-3; clone size: -; CDR3 DNA: TGTGCCAGCAGCCTACTGGGGATGAACGGGAATACGCAGTATTTT; CDR3 protein: CASSLLGMNGNTQYF
V gene: TRBV27; D gene: -; J gene: TRBJ2-1; clone size: -; CDR3 DNA: TGTGCCAGCAGTTTCTCCGGGACACCCTACAATGAGCAGTTCTTC; CDR3 protein: CASSFSGTPYNEQFF
V gene: TRBV6-5; D gene: -; J gene: TRBJ1-5; clone size: -; CDR3 DNA: TGTGCCAGCAGTTACGGCGGCCCCTATCAGCCCCAGCATTTT; CDR3 protein: CASSYGGPYQPQHF
V gene: TRBV10-1; D gene: TRBD2; J gene: TRBJ2-3; clone size: -; CDR3 DNA: TGCGCCAGCAGTGATCCCGTCGGGGGGACTAGCACAGATACGCAGTATTTT; CDR3 protein: CASSDPVGGTSTDTQYF
V gene: TRBV13; D gene: -; J gene: TRBJ2-2; clone size: few; CDR3 DNA: TGTGCCAGCAGCTTAGGCAGATTCACCGGGGAGCTGTTTTTT; CDR3 protein: CASSLGRFTGELFF
V gene: TRBV28; D gene: TRBD1; J gene: TRBJ1-2; clone size: -; CDR3 DNA: TGTGCCAGCAGTTTCGGACAGGAGACCTATGGCTACACCTTC; CDR3 protein: CASSFGQETYGYTF
V gene: TRBV18; D gene: -; J gene: TRBJ1-2; clone size: -; CDR3 DNA: TGTGCCAGCTCACCGGGAGGGAACTATGGCTACACCTTC; CDR3 protein: CASSPGGNYGYTF
V gene: TRBV4-3; D gene: TRBD2; J gene: TRBJ2-7; clone size: -; CDR3 DNA: TGCGCCAGCAGCCCGTTGACTAGCGGGAGTTCCTGGTACGAGCAGTACTTC; CDR3 protein: CASSPLTSGSSWYEQYF
V gene: TRBV5-1; D gene: TRBD1; J gene: TRBJ1-6; clone size: -; CDR3 DNA: TGCGCCAGCAGCCAGGGACAGGTTTCTTCACCCCTCCACTTT; CDR3 protein: CASSQGQVSSPLHF
V gene: TRBV30; D gene: TRBD2; J gene: TRBJ2-1; clone size: once; CDR3 DNA: TGTGCCTGGTGTCCACCGGCTAGCGGGGGTTATGAGCAGTTCTTC; CDR3 protein: CAWCPPASGGYEQFF
V gene: TRBV6-5; D gene: -; J gene: TRBJ2-7; clone size: -; CDR3 DNA: TGTGCCAGCAGTACCTATGCAGGCCCATACGAGCAGTACTTC; CDR3 protein: CASSTYAGPYEQYF
V gene: TRBV2; D gene: TRBD2; J gene: TRBJ2-2; clone size: -; CDR3 DNA: TGTGCCAGCAGTGAACGGTTAGCGGGAGTCGGTACGGCCGGGGAGCTGTTTTTT; CDR3 protein: CASSERLAGVGTAGELFF
V gene: TRBV28; D gene: TRBD1; J gene: TRBJ1-6; clone size: -; CDR3 DNA: TGTGCCAGCAGGGGGGGACAGGATAATTCACCCCTCCACTTT; CDR3 protein: CASRGGQDNSPLHF
V gene: TRBV5-1; D gene: -; J gene: TRBJ2-7; clone size: -; CDR3 DNA: TGCGCCAGCAGCTTGCAAGGAGTGGGCGAGCAGTACTTC; CDR3 protein: CASSLQGVGEQYF
V gene: TRBV7-2; D gene: TRBD2; J gene: TRBJ2-3; clone size: -; CDR3 DNA: TGTGCCAGCAGCTCACGACTAGCGGGGCGGCCAAGTAGCACAGATACGCAGTATTTT; CDR3 protein: CASSSRLAGRPSSTDTQYF
V gene: TRBV7-9; D gene: TRBD1; J gene: TRBJ1-5; clone size: few; CDR3 DNA: TGTGCCAGCAGCTTAGAGACAGGGTACAATCAGCCCCAGCATTTT; CDR3 protein: CASSLETGYNQPQHF
V gene: TRBV28; D gene: -; J gene: TRBJ2-1; clone size: -; CDR3 DNA: TGTGCCAGCAGTCCGTCGGGACTGGTTGAGCAGTTCTTC; CDR3 protein: CASSPSGLVEQFF
V gene: TRBV27; D gene: -; J gene: TRBJ1-1; clone size: -; CDR3 DNA: TGTGCCAGCAGTTTATTCAGCGCCGGGAGTAGTACTGAAGCTTTCTTT; CDR3 protein: CASSLFSAGSSTEAFF
V gene: TRBV5-1; D gene: -; J gene: TRBJ1-1; clone size: -; CDR3 DNA: TGCGCCAGCAGCACATGGACAGCGAGCACTGAAGCTTTCTTT; CDR3 protein: CASSTWTASTEAFF
V gene: TRBV28; D gene: TRBD1; J gene: TRBJ1-2; clone size: few; CDR3 DNA: TGTGCCAGCAGTTTAAGGGACAGTGGCTACACCTTC; CDR3 protein: CASSLRDSGYTF
V gene: TRBV4-2; D gene: TRBD2; J gene: TRBJ2-3; clone size: -; CDR3 DNA: TGTGCCAGCAGCCCGACAAGCGGGGGGCTGGGAGATACGCAGTATTTT; CDR3 protein: CASSPTSGGLGDTQYF
V gene: TRBV28; D gene: TRBD1; J gene: TRBJ2-3; clone size: -; CDR3 DNA: TGTGCCAGCAGTCTGGCCTTTGGACAGGGTAGCACAGATACGCAGTATTTT; CDR3 protein: CASSLAFGQGSTDTQYF
V gene: TRBV6-1; D gene: -; J gene: TRBJ2-2; clone size: -; CDR3 DNA: TGTGCCAGCAGTGATAAGAACACCGGGGAGCTGTTTTTT; CDR3 protein: CASSDKNTGELFF
V gene: TRBV7-2; D gene: -; J gene: TRBJ2-5; clone size: -; CDR3 DNA: TGTGCCAGCAGCCCGGGTCACCAAGAGACCCAGTACTTC; CDR3 protein: CASSPGHQETQYF
V gene: TRBV27; D gene: TRBD1; J gene: TRBJ1-1; clone size: once; CDR3 DNA: TGTGCCAGCGGAGACAGGGGGCCCTCAGTGAACACTGAAGCTTTCTTT; CDR3 protein: CASGDRGPSVNTEAFF
V gene: TRBV10-1; D gene: -; J gene: TRBJ1-2; clone size: -; CDR3 DNA: TGCGCCAGCAGTGAGAATCCCGACTATGGCTACACCTTC; CDR3 protein: CASSENPDYGYTF
V gene: TRBV5-8; D gene: -; J gene: TRBJ2-2; clone size: few; CDR3 DNA: TGTGCCAGCAGCTTAACAGCGAACACCGGGGAGCTGTTTTTT; CDR3 protein: CASSLTANTGELFF
V gene: TRBV7-9; D gene: TRBD1; J gene: TRBJ2-2; clone size: -; CDR3 DNA: TGTGCCAGCAGCAGAGGGACAGGGTTATCCGGGGAGCTGTTTTTT; CDR3 protein: CASSRGTGLSGELFF
V gene: TRBV18; D gene: TRBD1; J gene: TRBJ2-4; clone size: -; CDR3 DNA: TGTGCCAGCTCACAGATAGCGACAGGGAAAAACATTCAGTACTTC; CDR3 protein: CASSQIATGKNIQYF
V gene: TRBV5-1; D gene: -; J gene: TRBJ2-6; clone size: -; CDR3 DNA: TGCGCCAGCAGCCTTTTTGAGGGCTCTGGGGCCAACGTCCTGACTTTC; CDR3 protein: CASSLFEGSGANVLTF
V gene: TRBV9; D gene: -; J gene: TRBJ2-3; clone size: -; CDR3 DNA: TGTGCCAGCAGCACCGAGGGGAGACGGGAGTCAGATACGCAGTATTTT; CDR3 protein: CASSTEGRRESDTQYF
V gene: TRBV7-8; D gene: -; J gene: TRBJ1-1; clone size: -; CDR3 DNA: TGTGCCAGCAGCTGGGGCCGGACGGAGAACACTGAAGCTTTCTTT; CDR3 protein: CASSWGRTENTEAFF
V gene: TRBV10-3; D gene: -; J gene: TRBJ1-2; clone size: -; CDR3 DNA: TGTGCCATCAGTGAGACAGATTTATCCTATGGCTACACCTTC; CDR3 protein: CAISETDLSYGYTF